This TCR beta chain was captured by sequencing in a study of blood T cell repertoires in COVID-19. In the study overall: Acute and convalescent COVID-19 specimens originated in the United States, Italy and Spain. T cells, B-cell-depleted T cells, or PBMCs provided the cDNA or gDNA that served as material.

The CDR3 covers 18 residues. Germline V gene sequence: CDR1 MGHDK, CDR2 SYGVNS. V lost 7 bases and J 3 bases, leaving 25 bases between the germline ends. Per the original data handling: Estimation of nucleated cell counts relied on the amplification of reference gene primers. Using immunoSEQ multiplex PCR, the repertoire was profiled, and TCRdb retains in-frame clones only, with some absent. Clonal size and the V and J genes are those of that table, whereas D and trimming came from the DNA. This sample yields 200,000 to 300,000 clones, of which roughly 90% are seen a single time; over 0.55% belongs to the top ten.

This TCR derives from a human donor in a cohort sampled during active COVID-19. Sequences were obtained from peripheral blood. The V gene is TRBV25-1, the J gene TRBJ2-4, with D maybe TRBD1 (6 bases). The CDR3 region is CASTTLGPTGWGKNIQYF. In DNA form, the CDR3 reads TGTGCCAGCACCACCCTGGGGCCAACAGGGTGGGGCAAAAACATTCAGTACTTC.